Listed here is a single TCR beta chain. Methods used by the authors: Scientists estimated how many nucleated cells there were by amplifying reference gene primers. Measured with immunoSEQ multiplex PCR; TCRdb has only the in-frame clones, and not every one. From that table come the V and J calls and clone size; the DNA was used to work out D and trimming. The sample holds 130,000 or so clones, roughly 80% seen once. This sample was included in a study of blood T cell repertoires in COVID-19. CDR1 SEHNR and CDR2 FQNEAQ come from the germline V gene (reference sequence). CDR3 length equals 15 residues. The V gene lost 4 bases and the J gene lost 4 bases, with 13 bases spanning the gap.

The TCR sequence derives from a woman aged 55 to 70 with acute or convalescent COVID-19. Sequenced input: peripheral blood. This chain links TRBV7-9 with TRBJ2-2, with D possibly TRBD1 on 6 matching bases. CDR3 nucleotide sequence: TGTGCCAGCAGCTACAGGGTTGGGGGCACCGGGGAGCTGTTTTTT. It translates to CASSYRVGGTGELFF.